A single sample gave rise to the 30 T cell receptor beta chains below, sequenced in a study of breast tumors, draining lymph nodes, adjacent tissues. Samples came from axillary lymph nodes draining the breast cancer. TCRdb itself ran the multiplex PCR reads through MiXCR, one entry per CDR3 protein. The repertoire has about 130,000 distinct CDR3 sequences, 21% of them found once; the top ten carry roughly 2.4%. The sequenced material came from axillary lymph node tissue. Receptors originate from a female donor with breast cancer. Some clones in this sample may be carry-over from other donors' samples.

This clonotype has ten or more counts. V is TRBV7-9 and J is TRBJ2-1, with D perhaps TRBD2 (5 bases). The germline V gene has CDR1 SEHNR and CDR2 FQNEAQ (reference sequence). CDR3 length: 11 residues. Trimming removed 3 bases from V and 10 bases from J, with 7 bases in between. The CDR3, as DNA: TGTGCCAGCAGCTTGGAGGAGGAGCAGTTCTTC. Amino acid sequence: CASSLEEEQFF.

This clonotype was counted many times. This sequence joins TRBV7-9 and TRBJ1-5, with unresolved D. The germline V gene has CDR1 SEHNR and CDR2 FQNEAQ (reference sequence). With 3 bases removed from V and 0 bases from J, the gap between germline ends came to 0 bases. The length of the CDR3 is 12 residues. The CDR3 loop is CASSFSNQPQHF. For the CDR3, the DNA is TGTGCCAGCAGCTTTAGCAATCAGCCCCAGCATTTT.

In its sample, this clonotype was seen a few times. This may be a read error: a much more frequent sequence differs by one nucleotide. The J gene is TRBJ1-2, the V gene TRBV5-6; the D gene is possibly TRBD1 (6 bases). Germline V lookup: CDR1 SGHDT, CDR2 YYEEEE. CDR3 size: 16 residues. Trimming removed 7 bases from V and 3 bases from J, with 22 bases in between. The CDR3 coding sequence is TGTGCCAGCGGCTCTTACCCCTCGGGGGGCGACTATGGCTACACCTTC. The encoded protein is CASGSYPSGGDYGYTF.

This chain links TRBV7-2 with TRBJ1-5; 10 bases line up with TRBD1. This CDR3 spans 15 amino acids. With 4 bases clipped from V and 2 bases from J, the junction kept 2 bases outside the gene matches. Looked up from germline, CDR1 is SGHTA and CDR2 is FQGNSA. CDR3 region: CASSSDRGRNQPQHF. CDR3 sequence (DNA): TGTGCCAGCAGCTCTGACAGGGGGCGCAATCAGCCCCAGCATTTT.

This clonotype was seen at least ten times. The chain couples TRBV19 to TRBJ1-5, with D possibly being TRBD1 (6 bases). The CDR3 is 15 amino acids. Per germline, CDR1 LNHDA and CDR2 SQIVND (reference sequence). Trimming cost V 6 bases and J 1 base, with 13 bases left between them. The CDR3 bases are TGTGCCAGTAGACGAACAGGGATCAGCAATCAGCCCCAGCATTTT. Protein: CASRRTGISNQPQHF.

Points on this clonotype: Since a much larger clone is just one base distant, this may be a read error. J is TRBJ2-2 and V is TRBV19, with 11 bases identical to TRBD1. V was pared by 0 bases and J by 6 bases, with 9 bases of the junction left unmatched. The CDR3 is 18 amino acids. Per germline, CDR1 LNHDA and CDR2 SQIVND (reference sequence). The DNA for the CDR3 is TGTGCCAGTAGTATAGATCGGGACAGGGGGTTAAACGCCGGGGAGCTGTTTTTT. Encoded protein: CASSIDRDRGLNAGELFF. Complete variable domain (other parts from reference TRBV19 and TRBJ2-2): DGGITQSPKYLFRKEGQNVTLSCEQNLNHDAMYWYRQDPGQGLRLIYYSQIVNDFQKGDIAEGYSVSREKKESFPLTVTSAQKNPTAFYLCASSIDRDRGLNAGELFFGEGSRLTVL.

This clonotype came up a few times. This sequence joins TRBV30 and TRBJ1-5; no clear D. The CDR3 covers 14 residues. With 0 bases removed from V and 7 bases from J, the gap between germline ends came to 13 bases. Germline-derived CDR1 and CDR2 are GTSNPN and SVGIG (reference sequence). CDR3: CAWSVRAGGQPQHF. In DNA, the CDR3 is TGTGCCTGGAGTGTACGGGCAGGTGGGCAGCCCCAGCATTTT.

The chain is built from TRBV28 and TRBJ2-6; no reliable D call. Germline V lookup: CDR1 MDHEN, CDR2 SYDVKM. V was cut by 6 bases and J by 4 bases, with 10 bases left in between. The CDR3 loop spans 14 amino acids. The DNA of the CDR3 is TGTGCCAGCAGCGGCTCTGCGGGGGCCAACGTCCTGACTTTC. This translates into CASSGSAGANVLTF. Full variable domain (missing parts from reference TRBV28 and TRBJ2-6): DVKVTQSSRYLVKRTGEKVFLECVQDMDHENMFWYRQDPGLGLRLIYFSYDVKMKEKGDIPEGYSVSREKKERFSLILESASTNQTSMYLCASSGSAGANVLTFGAGSRLTVL.

This clonotype was seen at least ten times. The chain employs TRBV29-1 and TRBJ2-1; D possibly corresponds to TRBD2 (6 bases). Per germline, CDR1 SQVTM and CDR2 ANQGSEA. This CDR3 comprises 15 residues. V gave up 6 bases and J gave up 4 bases, with 19 bases separating them. The CDR3 DNA sequence: TGCAGCGTCCCGGCGAGAAGCGGGTCATACAATGAGCAGTTCTTC. Translated: CSVPARSGSYNEQFF.

This clonotype was seen at least ten times. V and J are TRBV6-1 and TRBJ2-7; D unresolved. The CDR3 is made up of 10 amino acids. V lost 5 bases and J 3 bases, leaving 2 bases between the germline ends. CDR1 is MNHNS and CDR2 is SASEGT in the germline V gene. The CDR3 spells CASSYYEQYF. Written as DNA, the CDR3 is TGTGCCAGCAGTTACTACGAGCAGTACTTC.

This clonotype was observed a handful of times. Possible read error: a much larger clone is one base away. The rearrangement links TRBV7-9 to TRBJ2-3; TRBD1 aligns across 7 bases. This CDR3 has 15 amino acids. V gave up 11 bases and J gave up 1 base; unmatched junction bases: 12. The germline V gene has CDR1 SEHNR and CDR2 FQNEAQ (reference sequence). The CDR3 region is CACNVGGSGTDTQYF. The CDR3 DNA follows: TGTGCCTGCAACGTAGGGGGCTCGGGCACAGATACGCAGTATTTT. Combining the CDR3 with reference TRBV7-9 and TRBJ2-3 gives the whole variable domain DTGVSQNPRHKITKRGQNVTFRCDPISEHNRLYWYRQTLGQGPEFLTYFQNEAQLEKSRLLSDRFSAERPKGSFSTLEIQRTEQGDSAMYLCACNVGGSGTDTQYFGPGTRLTVL.

Many counts were recorded for this clonotype. DNA for the CDR3: TGTGCCAGCAGCCAAGACAGGGGGAAGAATGAAAAACTGTTTTTT. It specifies CASSQDRGKNEKLFF. The genes are TRBV3-1 and TRBJ1-4, with 7 bases fitting TRBD1. This CDR3 comprises 15 residues. Germline CDR1 LGHDT, CDR2 YNNKEL (reference sequence). J was trimmed by 5 bases and V by 0 bases; bases with no gene match: 3.

This clonotype has a count of ten or more. The rearrangement links TRBV5-1 to TRBJ2-7; D is tentatively TRBD1 or TRBD2 (5 bases each). CDR3 length: 13 residues. The V end lost 0 bases, the J end lost 6 bases, and 10 bases lay between the germline ends. The germline V gene encodes CDR1 SGHRS and CDR2 YFSETQ. Here the CDR3 DNA reads TGCGCCAGCAGCTTGGGGGGGTTCGGCGAGCAGTACTTC. Protein product: CASSLGGFGEQYF.

Many counts were recorded for this clonotype. CDR3 bases: TGTGCCAGCAGCCCCGACAGAGATAATCAGCCCCAGCATTTT. Protein: CASSPDRDNQPQHF. The chain joins TRBV6-5 to TRBJ1-5, with D possibly TRBD1 on 5 matching bases. Germline V gene sequence: CDR1 MNHEY, CDR2 SVGAGI. The CDR3 totals 14 residues. Deletions cut 6 bases from V and 4 bases from J, with 13 bases between.

This sequence joins TRBV30 and TRBJ1-4; D may be TRBD1 (5 bases). Germline lookup yields CDR1 GTSNPN and CDR2 SVGIG (reference sequence). V lost 8 bases to trimming and J lost 4 bases, with 14 bases between them. The CDR3 loop spans 13 amino acids. The CDR3 nucleotides read TGTGCCCACCGGGGCGCGTTTAATGAAAAACTGTTTTTT. Its protein product is CAHRGAFNEKLFF. Variable domain in full (rest from reference TRBV30 and TRBJ1-4): SQTIHQWPATLVQPVGSPLSLECTVEGTSNPNLYWYRQAAGRGLQLLFYSVGIGQISSEVPQNLSASRPQDRQFILSSKKLLLSDSGFYLCAHRGAFNEKLFFGSGTQLSVL.

J is TRBJ1-5 and V is TRBV12-5, with no clear D. Trimming shortened V by 1 base and J by 6 bases, and 10 bases separated the two germline ends. Germline loops: CDR1 LGHNT, CDR2 FRNRAP. The CDR3 is 14 residues long. CDR3 sequence: CASGLGPTGQPQHF. The DNA for the CDR3 is TGTGCTAGTGGTTTGGGGCCAACTGGTCAGCCCCAGCATTTT. Full variable domain (outside the CDR3, taken from reference TRBV12-5 and TRBJ1-5): DARVTQTPRHKVTEMGQEVTMRCQPILGHNTVFWYRQTMMQGLELLAYFRNRAPLDDSGMPKDRFSAEMPDATLATLKIQPSEPRDSAVYFCASGLGPTGQPQHFGDGTRLSIL.

The sample holds many counts of this clonotype. The chain links TRBV20-1 to TRBJ1-2; D unresolved. The length of the CDR3 is 13 residues. Per germline, CDR1 DFQATT and CDR2 SNEGSKA (reference sequence). The V end was cut by 0 bases, the J end by 5 bases, with 10 bases between. For the CDR3, the DNA is TGCAGTGCTAGAGACGGGGTGAGGTATGGCTACACCTTC. Protein sequence: CSARDGVRYGYTF.

There are many counts of this clonotype. This sequence joins TRBV30 and TRBJ1-4, with D perhaps matching TRBD1 (6 bases). V was trimmed by 0 bases and J by 8 bases, leaving 13 bases between them. This CDR3 comprises 14 residues. Germline CDR1 and CDR2: GTSNPN and SVGIG (reference sequence). The CDR3 DNA is TGTGCCTGGAGTGTACTGGGGGCTCAGGAAAAACTGTTTTTT. Translation: CAWSVLGAQEKLFF.

This chain's CDR3 is CATIVAGAFCNEQFF. CDR3 in DNA: TGTGCCACGATCGTCGCGGGAGCTTTCTGCAATGAGCAGTTCTTC. V is TRBV24-1 and J is TRBJ2-1, with 7 bases matching TRBD2. The ends lost 10 bases at V and 6 bases at J; junction bases unmatched: 14. CDR3 length: 15 amino acids. Germline CDR1 and CDR2: KGHDR and SFDVKD.

As concerns this clonotype: A much bigger clone sits one base away, suggesting this may be a read error. This rearrangement joins TRBV18 to TRBJ1-5; maybe TRBD1 (6 bases). In germline, CDR1 is KGHSH, CDR2 LQKENI. The CDR3 extends over 16 amino acids. The V and J ends lost 3 bases and 2 bases respectively, with 14 bases between them. The CDR3 sequence: CASSPPGDTRNQPQHF. For the CDR3, the DNA is TGTGCCAGCTCACCCCCAGGGGACACTCGCAATCAGCCCCAGCATTTT. The full variable domain, with the rest looked up from reference TRBV18 and TRBJ1-5, is NAGVMQNPRHLVRRRGQEARLRCSPMKGHSHVYWYRQLPEEGLKFMVYLQKENIIDESGMPKERFSAEFPKEGPSILRIQQVVRGDSAAYFCASSPPGDTRNQPQHFGDGTRLSIL.

This clonotype was counted at least ten times. V is TRBV15 and J is TRBJ2-1; 8 positions agree with TRBD2. Germline V gene sequence: CDR1 LNHNV, CDR2 YYDKDF (reference sequence). V gave up 5 bases and J gave up 4 bases; unmatched junction bases: 1. The CDR3 contains 13 residues. CDR3 DNA sequence: TGTGCCACCAGCTCGGGAGGGTACAATGAGCAGTTCTTC. Translating gives CATSSGGYNEQFF.

Remarks on this clonotype: Germline and junction disagree at one end, which may indicate a read error. This chain joins TRBV6-1 and TRBJ2-7; 7 positions match TRBD1. Germline CDR1 and CDR2: MNHNS and SASEGT. This CDR3 region has 14 residues. The CDR3 region has the DNA TGTGCCAGTTCCCACAGGGGCAACTCCTACGTGCAGTACTTC. It codes for CASSHRGNSYVQYF.

There are many counts of this clonotype. The chain uses TRBV30 and TRBJ2-7; 7 bases agree with TRBD1. Trimming took 2 bases from V and 4 from J; bases not matched to a gene: 17. The CDR3 runs to 17 residues. Germline assignment: CDR1 GTSNPN and CDR2 SVGIG (reference sequence). This CDR3 is CAWSPPGQVGYGYEQYF. As DNA, the CDR3 is TGTGCCTGGAGTCCCCCCGGACAGGTCGGCTATGGGTACGAGCAGTACTTC.

V and J are TRBV27 and TRBJ1-2, with TRBD1 as a possible D gene (6 bases). CDR3 size: 12 residues. CDR1 and CDR2 (germline): MNHEY, SMNVEV (reference sequence). V lost 8 bases to trimming and J lost 8 bases, with 15 bases between them. The CDR3 nucleotides read TGTGCCAGCTCTCACAGGGCCGGGGGCTACACCTTC. This gives the protein CASSHRAGGYTF.

This clonotype was seen a few times. CDR3 region: CASSYVNSQTQYF. DNA of the CDR3: TGTGCCAGCAGTTACGTCAACAGTCAGACCCAGTACTTC. The chain has TRBV6-2 or TRBV6-3 and TRBJ2-5; D is undetermined. Germline loops: CDR1 MNHEY, CDR2 SVGEGT. This CDR3 contains 13 residues. V was pared by 2 bases and J by 6 bases, with 10 bases between.

The rearrangement uses TRBV5-6 and TRBJ2-7; the D gene is possibly TRBD2 (5 bases). This CDR3 is built from 13 residues. The V gene lost 2 bases and the J gene lost 5 bases, with 11 bases spanning the gap. From germline, CDR1 is SGHDT and CDR2 YYEEEE. The CDR3 loop reads CASSLGRGNEQYF. CDR3 bases: TGTGCCAGCAGCTTAGGACGGGGAAACGAGCAGTACTTC.

This clonotype was observed at least ten times. The V call is TRBV7-2, the J call TRBJ1-2, with D tentatively TRBD1 (5 bases). This CDR3 contains 14 residues. V shed 5 bases and J shed 4 bases, with 14 bases lying between them. Germline CDR1 reads SGHTA; CDR2 reads FQGNSA. The DNA of the CDR3 is TGTGCCAGCAGCCCCCAGGGTACTAGCTATGGCTACACCTTC. It translates to CASSPQGTSYGYTF.

About this clonotype: A much larger clone differs by one base, so this may be a read error. The V gene is TRBV5-6, the J gene TRBJ1-2; 7 positions agree with TRBD1. V was pared by 0 bases and J by 6 bases, with 8 bases of the junction left unmatched. Germline V lookup: CDR1 SGHDT, CDR2 YYEEEE. This CDR3 is built from 15 residues. The CDR3 sequence is CASSLGLGRGDGYTF. The CDR3 DNA reads TGTGCCAGCAGCTTGGGACTGGGCAGGGGGGATGGCTACACCTTC.

This clonotype showed up many times. The rearrangement joins TRBV6-6 to TRBJ2-7; unclear D gene. Trimming removed 9 bases at V and 2 bases at J, with 8 bases between. This CDR3 is built from 11 residues. CDR1 MNHNY and CDR2 SVGAGI come from the germline V gene (reference sequence). CDR3 DNA: TGTGCCAGTCTGAGTACCTACGAGCAGTACTTC. Its translation is CASLSTYEQYF.

For this clonotype: This could be a read error, since a much larger clone is one nucleotide away. No conserved phenylalanine or tryptophan ends this CDR3, so it is likely a read error. V gene TRBV10-2 combines with J gene TRBJ2-5; 10 bases line up with TRBD1. CDR1 is WSHSY, CDR2 SAAADI, per germline. The CDR3 length is 15 residues. Germline trimming cut 0 bases from V and 3 bases from J; bases unmatched to any gene: 1. The DNA for the CDR3 is TGCGCCAGCAGTGAGTCCGGGACAGGGGAAGAGACCCAGTACTCC. Translated, it gives CASSESGTGEETQYS.